What follows is one T cell receptor beta chain and its context. From germline, CDR1 is SGHNT and CDR2 YYREEE (reference sequence). The CDR3 is 15 residues long. J lost 7 bases, V lost 5 bases, and 12 bases had no gene match. The entry originates in a study of T cell changes during pregnancy in multiple sclerosis. Here immunoSEQ multiplex PCR was the method, and the copy in TCRdb shows in-frame clones only, minus some. The data show tens of thousands of clones, 92% seen once. The sample was CD4+ T cells from peripheral blood mononuclear cells, taken after pregnancy. This rearrangement joins TRBV5-4 to TRBJ2-1, with 7 bases that match TRBD2. The TCR was taken from a female donor in good health, enrolled as a control in a pregnancy study. CDR3 amino acids: CASRTDPGGGNEQFF. The CDR3 coding sequence is TGTGCCAGCAGAACAGACCCGGGAGGTGGGAATGAGCAGTTCTTC.